This TCR beta chain was sequenced during a study of neoadjuvant anti-PD-1 for oral cavity cancer. As for the study in general: Most patients had three to four biweekly doses of 3 mg/kg nivolumab before resection. Patients without progression got a fourth dose around day 43.

Patients had HPV-negative, locally advanced oral cavity squamous cell carcinoma. Six replicates per PBMC sample, mostly from about 460 ng of genomic DNA. Assay: immunoSEQ multiplex PCR; the TCRdb copy retains only in-frame clones and omits some. This sample yields over 10,000 clones, of which 50% to 75% are seen a single time; about 2.5% belongs to the top ten. CDR1 GTSNPN and CDR2 SVGIG come from the germline V gene (reference sequence). V shed 3 bases and J shed 2 bases, with 5 bases lying between them. The CDR3 extends over 12 amino acids. The clonotype originates from a person between 35 and 79 years old with oral cavity squamous cell carcinoma. The sample here was PBMCs, taken before nivolumab (anti-PD-1) treatment. The V call is TRBV30, the J call TRBJ1-5; D not certain. This CDR3 is CAWSQGNQPQHF. CDR3 DNA sequence: TGTGCCTGGAGCCAGGGCAATCAGCCCCAGCATTTT.